These 32 T cell receptor beta chains were all obtained from the same sample, sequenced in a study of T cells in Graves' hyperthyroidism and ophthalmopathy. The CDR3 regions of TCR beta were amplified from RNA transcripts. Primed by the HTBI set, a first-round RT-PCR was run on the TCR CDR3. TCRdb used MiXCR to reprocess the multiplex PCR reads, holding one entry per CDR3 protein. The sample gives 640,000 or so distinct CDR3 sequences, around 15% of which show up once; about 4.5% is in the top ten. The sample consisted of blood. The receptors stem from a woman aged 40 to 50 with Graves' ophthalmopathy.

The table lists this clonotype with a few counts. The gene calls are TRBV5-6 and TRBJ2-7; TRBD2 might be the D (6 bases). V gave up 4 bases and J gave up 3 bases, with 14 bases separating them. Germline V gene lookup returns CDR1 SGHDT and CDR2 YYEEEE. There are 14 residues in the CDR3. The CDR3 region has the DNA TGTGCCAGCAGCCCAGATAGCGGAGGCTACGAGCAGTACTTC. It translates to CASSPDSGGYEQYF.

This clonotype was counted many times. The chain is built from TRBV11-2 and TRBJ2-5; D is possibly TRBD1 (8 bases). Trimming took 5 bases from V and 4 from J, leaving 23 bases between them. The CDR3 covers 17 residues. Germline values: CDR1 SGHAT, CDR2 FQNNGV. The CDR3 DNA is TGTGCCAGCAGCCCAGGGGGCGGGGGAGGGGTCCGAGAGACCCAGTACTTC. Amino acids: CASSPGGGGGVRETQYF.

The V call is TRBV15, the J call TRBJ1-1; the D is unclear. This CDR3 is 13 amino acids long. V shed 4 bases and J shed 1 base, with 7 bases lying between them. Germline V gene data show CDR1 as LNHNV and CDR2 as YYDKDF (reference sequence). The CDR3: CATSIGRNTEAFF. The CDR3 DNA follows: TGTGCCACCAGCATTGGGAGGAACACTGAAGCTTTCTTT.

This clonotype was seen repeatedly, ten times or more. This chain uses TRBV12-3 or TRBV12-4 with TRBJ2-5; the match to TRBD2 covers 14 bases. V shed 5 bases, J shed 2 bases, and the junction held 4 bases outside the gene matches. The CDR3 runs to 16 residues. The CDR3 protein is CASSPRTSGGQETQYF. CDR3 sequence (DNA): TGTGCCAGCAGTCCACGGACTAGCGGGGGGCAAGAGACCCAGTACTTC.

This clonotype was seen at least ten times. The CDR3 sequence: CASQGSNTEAFF. The CDR3 DNA reads TGTGCCAGCCAGGGCTCGAACACTGAAGCTTTCTTT. The chain couples TRBV4-2 to TRBJ1-1; TRBD1 is a possible D gene (5 bases). The V end lost 8 bases, the J end lost 1 base, and 8 bases lay between the germline ends. The CDR3 is 12 residues long. Germline values: CDR1 LGHNA, CDR2 YNFKEQ.

This clonotype was seen many times. The chain carries TRBV5-1 and TRBJ2-7; D possibly uses TRBD1 or TRBD2 (5 bases each). From germline, CDR1 is SGHRS and CDR2 YFSETQ. Trimming shortened V by 5 bases and J by 7 bases, and 19 bases separated the two germline ends. The CDR3 covers 14 residues. CDR3 sequence (DNA): TGCGCCAGCAGTCCGACCGGGGCCAAACGGGAGCAGTACTTC. Amino acid sequence: CASSPTGAKREQYF.

This clonotype occurred many times. The genes are TRBV15 and TRBJ1-1; a weak D match, TRBD1 (5 bases). The CDR3 is made up of 18 amino acids. V shed 2 bases and J shed 0 bases, with 19 bases lying between them. In germline, CDR1 is LNHNV, CDR2 YYDKDF (reference sequence). CDR3: CATSRSKGTSVMNTEAFF. In nucleotides, the CDR3 is TGTGCCACCAGCAGATCAAAAGGGACTTCAGTAATGAACACTGAAGCTTTCTTT. Drawing the rest from reference TRBV15 and TRBJ1-1, the complete variable domain is DAMVIQNPRYQVTQFGKPVTLSCSQTLNHNVMYWYQQKSSQAPKLLFHYYDKDFNNEADTPDNFQSRRPNTSFCFLDIRSPGLGDTAMYLCATSRSKGTSVMNTEAFFGQGTRLTVV.

This clonotype was detected ten times or more. This rearrangement joins TRBV6-5 to TRBJ2-2; D gene ambiguous. Germline CDR1 reads MNHEY; CDR2 reads SVGAGI. The CDR3 extends over 14 amino acids. Trimming stripped 2 bases from V and 6 bases from J, with 10 bases between. The CDR3 sequence: CASSYMVDPGELFF. The CDR3 bases are TGTGCCAGCAGTTACATGGTGGATCCCGGGGAGCTGTTTTTT.

This clonotype was counted between two and nine times. This sequence joins TRBV30 and TRBJ2-7, with 8 positions matching TRBD1. CDR3 length: 14 residues. In germline, CDR1 is GTSNPN, CDR2 SVGIG (reference sequence). J was trimmed by 2 bases and V by 3 bases; bases with no gene match: 6. The CDR3 protein is CAWSLTQGAYEQYF. DNA of the CDR3: TGTGCCTGGAGCTTGACACAGGGGGCCTACGAGCAGTACTTC.

This rearrangement joins TRBV27 to TRBJ2-2; 8 bases agree with TRBD1. There are 16 residues in the CDR3. Germline V gene sequence: CDR1 MNHEY, CDR2 SMNVEV (reference sequence). Unmatched junction bases numbered 9, after V lost 6 bases and J lost 3 bases. The CDR3 DNA is TGTGCCAGCAGAACCTTAGGACAGGGCTACACCGGGGAGCTGTTTTTT. Translated, it gives CASRTLGQGYTGELFF.

Ten or more counts support this clonotype. The chain recombines TRBV2 with TRBJ2-7; maybe TRBD1 (5 bases). Trimming took 7 bases from V and 10 from J, leaving 23 bases between them. The CDR3 is 14 residues long. Germline V CDR1 and CDR2: SNHLY, FYNNEI. The CDR3 is CASMGFDLQASQYF. As DNA, the CDR3 is TGTGCCAGCATGGGATTTGACCTACAGGCTTCCCAGTACTTC.

This clonotype was counted at least ten times. This chain connects TRBV29-1 to TRBJ2-7, with 8 positions matching TRBD1. Per the germline V gene, CDR1 is SQVTM and CDR2 is ANQGSEA. V lost 6 bases, J lost 0 bases, and 7 bases stayed unmatched. This CDR3 spans 14 amino acids. The CDR3, as DNA: TGCAGCGTGCGCGACAGGGGAGACTCCTACGAGCAGTACTTC. Its protein product is CSVRDRGDSYEQYF.

The J gene is TRBJ2-5, the V gene TRBV28, with D tentatively TRBD1 (5 bases). Germline lookup yields CDR1 MDHEN and CDR2 SYDVKM. Trimming pared 3 bases from V and 2 bases from J, leaving 13 bases between. The CDR3 contains 15 residues. In DNA, the CDR3 is TGTGCCAGCAGTTTTGTCAGGGAACGTCAAGAGACCCAGTACTTC. Protein sequence: CASSFVRERQETQYF.

The table lists this clonotype with many counts. The chain employs TRBV7-6 and TRBJ1-1; D gene unclear. The CDR3 covers 13 residues. V lost 5 bases and J 0 bases, leaving 7 bases between the germline ends. Germline values: CDR1 SGHVS, CDR2 FNYEAQ. For the CDR3, the DNA is TGTGCCAGCAGCAAACATCTGAACACTGAAGCTTTCTTT. Its protein product is CASSKHLNTEAFF.

This chain connects TRBV18 to TRBJ1-5, with D possibly being TRBD1 (6 bases). The CDR3 has 13 amino acids. Germline V gene sequence: CDR1 KGHSH, CDR2 LQKENI. Trimming shortened V by 3 bases and J by 8 bases, and 11 bases separated the two germline ends. CDR3 loop: CASSPGQGEPQHF. The CDR3 nucleotides read TGTGCCAGCTCACCGGGACAAGGCGAGCCCCAGCATTTT. Full variable domain (missing parts from reference TRBV18 and TRBJ1-5): NAGVMQNPRHLVRRRGQEARLRCSPMKGHSHVYWYRQLPEEGLKFMVYLQKENIIDESGMPKERFSAEFPKEGPSILRIQQVVRGDSAAYFCASSPGQGEPQHFGDGTRLSIL.

This clonotype came up many times. The chain couples TRBV9 to TRBJ1-1; D unresolved. Trimming shortened V by 0 bases and J by 1 base, and 10 bases separated the two germline ends. There are 15 residues in the CDR3. Germline V CDR1 and CDR2: SGDLS, YYNGEE. The CDR3 bases are TGTGCCAGCAGCGTAGGTGGGCTCGGGAACACTGAAGCTTTCTTT. This gives the protein CASSVGGLGNTEAFF.

Many counts were recorded for this clonotype. The chain uses TRBV7-2 and TRBJ2-7, with 7 bases that match TRBD2. The trim removed 5 bases at V and 2 bases at J, leaving 6 bases unmatched. Germline V CDR1 and CDR2: SGHTA, FQGNSA. The CDR3 is 14 residues long. The CDR3 region has the DNA TGTGCCAGCAGCCGGGACTACTTTACCTACGAGCAGTACTTC. It yields the protein CASSRDYFTYEQYF.

This clonotype was picked up many times. The gene calls are TRBV7-6 and TRBJ1-1; D might be TRBD1 (5 bases). CDR1 is SGHVS and CDR2 is FNYEAQ in the germline V gene. V gave up 7 bases and J gave up 1 base, with 16 bases separating them. The CDR3 loop spans 15 amino acids. DNA of the CDR3: TGTGCCAGCACCCTAGGGGTAGGGTGGAACACTGAAGCTTTCTTT. As protein: CASTLGVGWNTEAFF.

This clonotype was picked up many times. The rearrangement joins TRBV11-2 to TRBJ2-3; 15 bases line up with TRBD2. J was trimmed by 2 bases and V by 4 bases; bases with no gene match: 4. Germline assignment: CDR1 SGHAT and CDR2 FQNNGV. The CDR3 has 17 amino acids. Here the CDR3 DNA reads TGTGCCAGCAGCTCCGGACTAGCGGGAGGGCCCACAGATACGCAGTATTTT. Translated, it gives CASSSGLAGGPTDTQYF.

The V call is TRBV12-3 or TRBV12-4, the J call TRBJ2-5; 8 nucleotides align to TRBD1. This CDR3 is 15 amino acids long. The trim removed 5 bases at V and 4 bases at J, leaving 9 bases unmatched. The CDR3 DNA reads as TGTGCCAGCAGTGGAAACAGGGGGTGGGGAGAGACCCAGTACTTC. It specifies CASSGNRGWGETQYF.

This clonotype was recorded at least ten times. The chain joins TRBV6-5 to TRBJ1-1; TRBD1 matches at 10 bases. V lost 4 bases, J lost 3 bases, and 5 bases stayed unmatched. CDR3 length equals 15 residues. Germline V gene sequence: CDR1 MNHEY, CDR2 SVGAGI. The CDR3 DNA sequence: TGTGCCAGCAGTTCCCCGGGACAGGGGTACACTGAAGCTTTCTTT. The encoded protein is CASSSPGQGYTEAFF.

In its sample, this clonotype was seen many times. Written as DNA, the CDR3 is TGTGCCAGCAGTTTACCCGGGACAGGGGCTGGCAACGAGCAGTACTTC. Translation gives CASSLPGTGAGNEQYF. The chain carries TRBV28 and TRBJ2-7; TRBD1 aligns across 10 bases. This CDR3 contains 16 residues. The germline gives CDR1 MDHEN, CDR2 SYDVKM. V shed 2 bases, J shed 5 bases, and the junction held 9 bases outside the gene matches. The full variable domain, rest sourced from reference TRBV28 and TRBJ2-7, is DVKVTQSSRYLVKRTGEKVFLECVQDMDHENMFWYRQDPGLGLRLIYFSYDVKMKEKGDIPEGYSVSREKKERFSLILESASTNQTSMYLCASSLPGTGAGNEQYFGPGTRLTVT.

This clonotype has ten or more counts. The V gene is TRBV28, the J gene TRBJ1-5, with 7 bases that match TRBD1. The CDR3 loop spans 13 amino acids. Germline CDR1 and CDR2: MDHEN and SYDVKM. V was clipped by 6 bases and J by 4 bases; unmatched bases: 3. DNA of the CDR3: TGTGCCAGCAGAGACAGGGCAAATCAGCCCCAGCATTTT. It specifies CASRDRANQPQHF. Together with reference TRBV28 and TRBJ1-5, the CDR3 gives the full variable domain: DVKVTQSSRYLVKRTGEKVFLECVQDMDHENMFWYRQDPGLGLRLIYFSYDVKMKEKGDIPEGYSVSREKKERFSLILESASTNQTSMYLCASRDRANQPQHFGDGTRLSIL.

This clonotype was seen ten or more times. The chain joins TRBV7-2 to TRBJ2-7; D ambiguous. Trimming removed 5 bases at V and 1 base at J, with 12 bases between. Germline V gene lookup returns CDR1 SGHTA and CDR2 FQGNSA. The CDR3 sequence is 14 residues long. CDR3 nucleotides: TGTGCCAGCAGCCAAGGGCTGCGGTCCTACGAGCAGTACTTC. Translating gives CASSQGLRSYEQYF.

This clonotype was counted many times. CDR3 DNA sequence: TGTGCCAGCAGTTTGACTAGCGGGAACTACGAGCAGTACTTC. Translating it yields CASSLTSGNYEQYF. The chain recombines TRBV7-2 with TRBJ2-7, with 11 bases identical to TRBD2. This CDR3 has 14 amino acids. V lost 6 bases, J lost 3 bases, and 4 bases stayed unmatched. The germline V gene has CDR1 SGHTA and CDR2 FQGNSA. The variable domain in full, with the rest retrieved from reference TRBV7-2 and TRBJ2-7, is GAGVSQSPSNKVTEKGKDVELRCDPISGHTALYWYRQSLGQGLEFLIYFQGNSAPDKSGLPSDRFSAERTGGSVSTLTIQRTQQEDSAVYLCASSLTSGNYEQYFGPGTRLTVT.

In its sample, this clonotype was seen many times. The V call is TRBV7-9, the J call TRBJ1-5; tentatively, D is TRBD1 (6 bases). Germline CDR1 SEHNR, CDR2 FQNEAQ (reference sequence). The CDR3 is made up of 14 amino acids. Trimming took 4 bases from V and 3 from J, leaving 10 bases between them. DNA of the CDR3: TGTGCCAGCAGCTGGGCAGGGGACAATCAGCCCCAGCATTTT. Its protein is CASSWAGDNQPQHF. Together with reference TRBV7-9 and TRBJ1-5, the CDR3 gives the full variable domain: DTGVSQNPRHKITKRGQNVTFRCDPISEHNRLYWYRQTLGQGPEFLTYFQNEAQLEKSRLLSDRFSAERPKGSFSTLEIQRTEQGDSAMYLCASSWAGDNQPQHFGDGTRLSIL.

This clonotype was detected many times. J is TRBJ2-2 and V is TRBV5-1, with D maybe TRBD2 (6 bases). The CDR3 has 16 amino acids. V was shortened by 0 bases and J by 4 bases, with 13 bases between the two germline ends. Germline V gene data show CDR1 as SGHRS and CDR2 as YFSETQ. The CDR3 DNA sequence: TGCGCCAGCAGCTTGGTGGATAGCGGATCCACCGGGGAGCTGTTTTTT. Its protein is CASSLVDSGSTGELFF.

This clonotype occurred many times. The rearrangement links TRBV28 to TRBJ2-5, with a tentative D call TRBD1 (6 bases). In germline, CDR1 is MDHEN, CDR2 SYDVKM. The V and J ends lost 8 bases and 1 base respectively, with 20 bases between them. The CDR3 runs to 16 residues. CDR3 residues: CASSLRPGDPQETQYF. In DNA, the CDR3 is TGTGCCAGCTCGCTCCGGCCAGGGGATCCCCAAGAGACCCAGTACTTC.

This clonotype was picked up many times. The chain recombines TRBV4-1 with TRBJ2-5; weak D call: TRBD2 (5 bases). V was shortened by 4 bases and J by 4 bases, with 13 bases between the two germline ends. The germline V gene has CDR1 MGHRA and CDR2 YSYEKL. The CDR3 consists of 14 residues. The CDR3 loop reads CASSPSWAGETQYF. As DNA, the CDR3 is TGCGCCAGCAGCCCGAGTTGGGCGGGAGAGACCCAGTACTTC.

This clonotype was recorded at least ten times. V is TRBV7-8 and J is TRBJ1-3; TRBD1 matches 7 bases. Germline V gives CDR1 SGHVS, CDR2 FQNEAQ. The CDR3 extends over 17 amino acids. After removal of 0 bases from V and 1 base from J, the junction contained 6 bases not matched to a gene. DNA for the CDR3: TGTGCCAGCAGCTTAGCGATGACAGGGTCTTCTGGAAACACCATATATTTT. Its protein product is CASSLAMTGSSGNTIYF.

This clonotype was recorded many times. CDR3 sequence reads: CASSDRSSYEQYF. CDR3 in DNA: TGTGCCAGCAGCGACCGAAGCTCCTACGAGCAGTACTTC. The V gene is TRBV6-1, the J gene TRBJ2-7; no definite D call. With 6 bases removed from V and 0 bases from J, the gap between germline ends came to 9 bases. The CDR3 length is 13 residues. CDR1 is MNHNS, CDR2 SASEGT, per germline.

This clonotype came up many times. This chain connects TRBV15 to TRBJ1-3; D is perhaps TRBD1 (5 bases). The CDR3 spans 16 residues. Germline V lookup: CDR1 LNHNV, CDR2 YYDKDF (reference sequence). Trimming took off 0 bases at V and 0 bases at J, with 9 bases between the two ends. CDR3 bases: TGTGCCACCAGCAGAGACGGGGGGAACTCTGGAAACACCATATATTTT. Amino acid sequence: CATSRDGGNSGNTIYF.